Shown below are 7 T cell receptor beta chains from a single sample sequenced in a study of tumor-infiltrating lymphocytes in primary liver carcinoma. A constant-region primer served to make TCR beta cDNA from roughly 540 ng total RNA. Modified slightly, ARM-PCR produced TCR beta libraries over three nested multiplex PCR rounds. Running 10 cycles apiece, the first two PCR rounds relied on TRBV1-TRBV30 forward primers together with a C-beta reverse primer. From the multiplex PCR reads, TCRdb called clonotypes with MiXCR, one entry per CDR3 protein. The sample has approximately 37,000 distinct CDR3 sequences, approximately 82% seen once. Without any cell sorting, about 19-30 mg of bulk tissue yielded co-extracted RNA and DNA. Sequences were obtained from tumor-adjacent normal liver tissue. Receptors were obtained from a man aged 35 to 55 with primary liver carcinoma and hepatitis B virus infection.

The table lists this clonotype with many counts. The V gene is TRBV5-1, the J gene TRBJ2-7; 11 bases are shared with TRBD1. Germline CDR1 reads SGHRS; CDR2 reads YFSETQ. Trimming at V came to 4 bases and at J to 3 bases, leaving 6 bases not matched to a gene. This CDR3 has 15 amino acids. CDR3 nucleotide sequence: TGCGCCAGCAGCCCCGCCGGGACAGGGGGCTACGAGCAGTACTTC. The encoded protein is CASSPAGTGGYEQYF.

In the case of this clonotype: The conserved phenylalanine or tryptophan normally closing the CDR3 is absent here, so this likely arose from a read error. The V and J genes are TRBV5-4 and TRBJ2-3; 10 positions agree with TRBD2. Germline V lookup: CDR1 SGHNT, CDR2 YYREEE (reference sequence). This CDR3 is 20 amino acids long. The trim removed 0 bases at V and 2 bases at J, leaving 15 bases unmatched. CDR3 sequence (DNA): TGTGCCAGCAGCTTGGGGGGAGCGGGAGGGTACGTACCCCACACAGATACGCAGTATTTA. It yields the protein CASSLGGAGGYVPHTDTQYL.

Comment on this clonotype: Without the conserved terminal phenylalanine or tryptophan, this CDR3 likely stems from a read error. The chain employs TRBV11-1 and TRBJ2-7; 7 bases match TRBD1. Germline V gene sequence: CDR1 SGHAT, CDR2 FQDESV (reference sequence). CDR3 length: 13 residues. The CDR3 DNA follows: TGTGCCTGCAGGGGGATGCGATCCTACGAGCAGTACTTA. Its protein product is CACRGMRSYEQYL.

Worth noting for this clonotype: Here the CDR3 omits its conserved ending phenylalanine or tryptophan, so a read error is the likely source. The CDR3 spells CASSLGVAGSYEQYL. The CDR3 DNA sequence: TGTGCCAGCAGCCTTGGGGTAGCAGGGTCCTACGAGCAGTACCTC. V usage is TRBV6-2 or TRBV6-3 and J usage is TRBJ2-7, with TRBD1 as a possible D gene (5 bases). With 6 bases removed from V and 1 base from J, the gap between germline ends came to 16 bases. This CDR3 spans 15 amino acids. Germline CDR1 MNHEY, CDR2 SVGEGT.

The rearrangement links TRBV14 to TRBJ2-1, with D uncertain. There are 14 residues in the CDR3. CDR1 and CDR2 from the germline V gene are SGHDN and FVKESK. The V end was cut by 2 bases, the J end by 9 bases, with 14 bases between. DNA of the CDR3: TGTGCCAGCAGCCAAAATTTCGATACCAGTGAGCAGTTCTTC. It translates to CASSQNFDTSEQFF.

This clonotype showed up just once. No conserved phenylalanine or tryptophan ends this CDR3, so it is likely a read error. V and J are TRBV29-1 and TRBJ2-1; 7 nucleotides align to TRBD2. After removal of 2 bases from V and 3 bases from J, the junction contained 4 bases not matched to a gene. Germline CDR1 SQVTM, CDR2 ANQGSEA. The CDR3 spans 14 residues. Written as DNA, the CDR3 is TGCAGCGTTGAACCTAGCGGCATCTACAATGAGCAGTTCATC. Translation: CSVEPSGIYNEQFI.

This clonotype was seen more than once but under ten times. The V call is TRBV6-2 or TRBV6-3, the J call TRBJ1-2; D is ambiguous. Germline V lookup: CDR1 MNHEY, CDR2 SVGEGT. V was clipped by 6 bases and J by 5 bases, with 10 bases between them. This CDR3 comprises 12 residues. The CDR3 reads CASSERQYGYTF. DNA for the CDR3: TGTGCCAGCAGCGAGAGACAATATGGCTACACCTTC.